This TCR beta chain was found in a study of shared clonotypes between healthy human individuals. Study summary: CD8 memory received one plate per donor, CD8 naive two, CD4 memory three and CD4 naive three. General study findings and limits: A reduction in generation probabilities was seen for non-shared clonotypes relative to those shared by all four donors.

CD45RO-negative CD8 cells positively selected for CCR7 made up the naive population, which excluded terminally differentiated effector memory CD45RA+ cells. None of the donors, who were healthy HIV-negative adults, had recently had acute infections or vaccinations. Donors were Caucasian adults residing in Nashville, Tennessee, USA. Data came from immunoSEQ multiplex PCR; TCRdb stores just in-frame clones and leaves some out. The sample holds hundreds of thousands of clones, 92% seen once. Germline lookup yields CDR1 MNHEY and CDR2 SMNVEV (reference sequence). Trimming at V came to 2 bases and at J to 2 bases, leaving 8 bases not matched to a gene. This CDR3 is 18 amino acids long. Regarding this clone: As yet, its antigen is unknown.

Material: naive CD8+ T cells sorted from blood. The receptor comes from a young man in good health. The J gene is TRBJ2-6, the V gene TRBV27, with TRBD1 matching over 8 bases. Here the CDR3 DNA reads TGTGCCAGCAGTTTACGGACACCACAGGGGGCTGGGGCCAACGTCCTGACTTTC. It codes for CASSLRTPQGAGANVLTF.